These 28 T cell receptor beta chains came from one sample sequenced in a study of OX40 agonist ivuxolimab in advanced cancers. Data came from immunoSEQ multiplex PCR; TCRdb stores just in-frame clones and leaves some out. The table shows some 17,000 clones, with 65% to 90% occurring only once. Sequences were derived from CD4+ or CD8+ T cells sorted from blood, sampled in a trial of the OX40 agonist ivuxolimab. The receptors come from an adult with an advanced solid tumor such as melanoma, head and neck, liver or kidney cancer.

Sample share makes this clone large. Other DNA sequences in this specimen translate into the identical CDR3. J is TRBJ1-6 and V is TRBV6-5; D is perhaps TRBD1 (5 bases). Germline V gene sequence: CDR1 MNHEY, CDR2 SVGAGI. This CDR3 spans 13 amino acids. The V and J ends lost 2 bases and 9 bases respectively, with 8 bases between them. The CDR3 DNA reads TGTGCCAGCAGTTACCAGGGCAGTTCACCCCTCCACTTT. Protein product: CASSYQGSSPLHF.

This clone rates as medium-sized. The gene calls are TRBV5-1 and TRBJ2-2; D gene uncertain. The length of the CDR3 is 15 residues. Germline CDR1 SGHRS, CDR2 YFSETQ. Trimming took off 2 bases at V and 5 bases at J, with 13 bases between the two ends. DNA for the CDR3: TGCGCCAGCAGCTTTGGTGGACCGGCGACCGGGGAGCTGTTTTTT. Protein: CASSFGGPATGELFF.

The rearrangement links TRBV10-1 to TRBJ2-1, with 11 bases fitting TRBD2. The CDR3 covers 14 residues. After removal of 5 bases from V and 9 bases from J, the junction contained 6 bases not matched to a gene. Germline lookup yields CDR1 WNHNN and CDR2 SYGVQD (reference sequence). CDR3 nucleotides: TGCGCCAGCAGTCTAACTACTAGCGGGAGTGAGCAGTTCTTC. Its translation is CASSLTTSGSEQFF.

The rearrangement joins TRBV19 to TRBJ1-5, with 9 bases aligning to TRBD1. The CDR3 loop spans 14 amino acids. V trimming: 6 bases; J trimming: 2 bases; junction bases outside the gene matches: 2. Looked up from germline, CDR1 is LNHDA and CDR2 is SQIVND (reference sequence). CDR3 nucleotide sequence: TGTGCCAGTAGGGACAGGGGTGGCAATCAGCCCCAGCATTTT. This gives the protein CASRDRGGNQPQHF.

This clone turned up a few times. CDR3 sequence: CASSRRGGSYNSPLHF. The CDR3 DNA sequence: TGTGCCAGCAGCCGAAGGGGGGGCTCCTATAATTCACCCCTCCACTTT. V and J are TRBV7-8 and TRBJ1-6, with D possibly TRBD1 on 6 matching bases. The CDR3 loop spans 16 amino acids. The germline gives CDR1 SGHVS, CDR2 FQNEAQ. V was shortened by 5 bases and J by 0 bases, with 11 bases between the two germline ends.

The V gene is TRBV19, the J gene TRBJ1-3, with no clear D. Germline V lookup: CDR1 LNHDA, CDR2 SQIVND (reference sequence). CDR3 length: 14 residues. The V gene lost 3 bases and the J gene lost 3 bases, with 9 bases spanning the gap. CDR3 sequence reads: CASSIIGYGNTIYF. CDR3 coding DNA: TGTGCCAGTAGTATCATCGGGTATGGAAACACCATATATTTT.

The genes are TRBV6-5 and TRBJ2-7; 7 nucleotides match TRBD1. Germline assignment: CDR1 MNHEY and CDR2 SVGAGI. V shed 6 bases and J 5 bases; nucleotides not matched to a gene: 7. The CDR3 length is 13 residues. The DNA of the CDR3 is TGTGCCAGCAGCCCACAGGGGTCCCACGAGCAGTACTTC. The encoded protein is CASSPQGSHEQYF.

The chain couples TRBV4-1 to TRBJ1-6, with a weak D call TRBD1 (6 bases). The germline gives CDR1 MGHRA, CDR2 YSYEKL. The V and J ends lost 2 bases and 7 bases respectively, with 9 bases between them. The CDR3 runs 14 residues. CDR3 in amino acids: CASSQRTGNSPLHF. In DNA form, the CDR3 reads TGCGCCAGCAGCCAACGTACAGGGAATTCACCCCTCCACTTT.

This clone came up once. The V gene is TRBV11-3, the J gene TRBJ2-2, with a tentative D call TRBD2 (6 bases). This CDR3 spans 15 amino acids. Germline CDR1 and CDR2: SGHNT and YENEEA. Deletions cut 1 base from V and 5 bases from J, with 11 bases between. The CDR3: CASSLAGEGTGELFF. In DNA form, the CDR3 reads TGTGCCAGCAGCTTAGCGGGAGAGGGAACCGGGGAGCTGTTTTTT.

This clone was seen just once. The chain is built from TRBV29-1 and TRBJ1-5; TRBD1 aligns across 7 bases. The CDR3 loop spans 13 amino acids. The V and J ends lost 6 bases and 6 bases, in that order; junction bases with no gene match: 8. Germline CDR1 reads SQVTM; CDR2 reads ANQGSEA. Written as DNA, the CDR3 is TGCAGCGTGGGCGGGACAGCACTTCAGCCCCAGCATTTT. Translated: CSVGGTALQPQHF.

V usage is TRBV7-9 and J usage is TRBJ2-1; D gene uncertain. Trimming shortened V by 0 bases and J by 7 bases, and 16 bases separated the two germline ends. The CDR3 length is 16 residues. CDR1 is SEHNR and CDR2 is FQNEAQ in the germline V gene (reference sequence). The CDR3 DNA is TGTGCCAGCAGCTTAGCTCAGCCCGGTATAGGGAATGAGCAGTTCTTC. This gives the protein CASSLAQPGIGNEQFF.

This clone occurred once. This chain uses TRBV28 with TRBJ2-7; no definite D call. Trimming stripped 8 bases from V and 2 bases from J, with 16 bases between. Germline values: CDR1 MDHEN, CDR2 SYDVKM. There are 14 residues in the CDR3. The CDR3 reads CASSSEGPPYEQYF. CDR3 bases: TGTGCCAGCTCCTCGGAAGGTCCTCCCTACGAGCAGTACTTC.

This chain joins TRBV10-3 and TRBJ2-5, with TRBD2 matching over 9 bases. Germline CDR1 and CDR2: ENHRY and SYGVKD. The trim removed 5 bases at V and 4 bases at J, leaving 8 bases unmatched. The CDR3 contains 15 residues. CDR3 in amino acids: CAISRDGRGGETQYF. The CDR3 DNA reads as TGTGCCATCAGTAGAGACGGGCGGGGGGGAGAGACCCAGTACTTC.

On this clone: Other nucleotide sequences in the sample specify the same CDR3. The V call is TRBV27, the J call TRBJ2-2; D is unresolved. Germline V gene data show CDR1 as MNHEY and CDR2 as SMNVEV (reference sequence). The V and J ends lost 4 bases and 7 bases respectively, with 10 bases between them. The CDR3 sequence is 13 residues long. The CDR3 DNA sequence: TGTGCCAGCAGTTCCGATCCGATCGGGGAGCTGTTTTTT. Encoded protein: CASSSDPIGELFF.

The J gene is TRBJ2-4, the V gene TRBV6-6, with 7 bases fitting TRBD2. Trimming at V came to 0 bases and at J to 5 bases, leaving 7 bases not matched to a gene. The CDR3 is 16 amino acids. The germline CDR1 and CDR2 sequences are MNHNY and SVGAGI (reference sequence). CDR3 region: CASSYSSGAYQNIQYF. Written as DNA, the CDR3 is TGTGCCAGCAGTTACTCGAGCGGGGCCTACCAAAACATTCAGTACTTC.

The chain links TRBV5-5 to TRBJ2-3, with TRBD1 matching over 10 bases. V shed 4 bases, J shed 0 bases, and the junction held 5 bases outside the gene matches. CDR3 length: 16 residues. Germline V CDR1 and CDR2: SGHKS, YYEKEE (reference sequence). CDR3 amino acids: CASSRRTGGSTDTQYF. The CDR3 bases are TGTGCCAGCAGCCGCCGGACAGGGGGAAGCACAGATACGCAGTATTTT.

The chain has TRBV28 and TRBJ1-2; possibly TRBD1 for D (5 bases). The CDR3 contains 16 residues. Trimming cost V 7 bases and J 2 bases, with 20 bases left between them. Germline V lookup: CDR1 MDHEN, CDR2 SYDVKM. The CDR3 region has the DNA TGTGCCAGCAAGCCAGGTGGCGGGGGGGGAAACTATGGCTACACCTTC. It encodes CASKPGGGGGNYGYTF.

The J gene is TRBJ2-7, the V gene TRBV30, with D unresolved. Per germline, CDR1 GTSNPN and CDR2 SVGIG (reference sequence). V lost 0 bases, J lost 7 bases, and 7 bases lay in between. The CDR3 contains 11 residues. In DNA form, the CDR3 reads TGTGCCTGGAGTGTACTGGGGGAGCAGTACTTC. Translation: CAWSVLGEQYF.

This chain joins TRBV7-2 and TRBJ1-2; 7 bases align to TRBD1. The CDR3 is made up of 16 amino acids. Trimming at V came to 5 bases and at J to 6 bases, leaving 15 bases not matched to a gene. Germline assignment: CDR1 SGHTA and CDR2 FQGNSA. CDR3 sequence reads: CASSARTGRPTHGYTF. In nucleotides, the CDR3 is TGTGCCAGCAGCGCTCGGACAGGCCGACCAACACATGGCTACACCTTC.

The chain combines TRBV10-3 with TRBJ1-1; D gene uncertain. The CDR3 loop spans 13 amino acids. V was shortened by 11 bases and J by 5 bases, with 18 bases between the two germline ends. Germline-derived CDR1 and CDR2 are ENHRY and SYGVKD. Here the CDR3 DNA reads TGTGCCTCGCGTCTGGAGGGTCGAACTGAAGCTTTCTTT. Translating gives CASRLEGRTEAFF.

This chain uses TRBV6-5 with TRBJ1-1; D is ambiguous. This CDR3 spans 15 amino acids. From germline, CDR1 is MNHEY and CDR2 SVGAGI. Trimming removed 3 bases from V and 1 base from J, with 12 bases in between. CDR3 loop: CASSYDNRKNTEAFF. As DNA, the CDR3 is TGTGCCAGCAGTTATGATAACAGAAAGAACACTGAAGCTTTCTTT.

V and J are TRBV5-6 and TRBJ2-7; D is unclear. The CDR3 runs to 13 residues. Per the germline V gene, CDR1 is SGHDT and CDR2 is YYEEEE. Trimming took off 0 bases at V and 2 bases at J, with 6 bases between the two ends. The chain's CDR3 is CASSLVGTYEQYF. DNA for the CDR3: TGTGCCAGCAGCTTGGTGGGGACCTACGAGCAGTACTTC.

The chain joins TRBV21-1 to TRBJ2-7; the listed D gene, TRBD2, was not tested against the DNA. TRBV21-1 is labeled a pseudogene. This CDR3 is 13 amino acids long. CDR3 bases: TGTGCCAGCAGGGGGACTACTTCCTACGAGCAGTACTTC. As protein: CASRGTTSYEQYF.

V gene TRBV4-2 combines with J gene TRBJ1-1; 7 bases map to TRBD1. From germline, CDR1 is LGHNA and CDR2 YNFKEQ. The CDR3 is 16 amino acids. J gave up 5 bases and V 1 base, and 10 bases lay outside the gene matches. CDR3 nucleotides: TGTGCCAGCAGCCAAGCTTTGGACTCCAGGGGGACTGAAGCTTTCTTT. As protein: CASSQALDSRGTEAFF.

This clone has just one count. This chain links TRBV2 with TRBJ1-1, with D perhaps matching TRBD1 (6 bases). CDR1 and CDR2 (germline): SNHLY, FYNNEI. The germline V and J ends were trimmed by 8 bases and 0 bases, with 16 bases remaining between them. This CDR3 contains 15 residues. This CDR3 is CASHPGSGVNTEAFF. The DNA of the CDR3 is TGTGCCAGCCACCCCGGATCAGGGGTGAACACTGAAGCTTTCTTT. The entire variable domain, with the rest obtained from reference TRBV2 and TRBJ1-1, is as follows: EPEVTQTPSHQVTQMGQEVILRCVPISNHLYFYWYRQILGQKVEFLVSFYNNEISEKSEIFDDQFSVERPDGSNFTLKIRSTKLEDSAMYFCASHPGSGVNTEAFFGQGTRLTVV.

V usage is TRBV18 and J usage is TRBJ2-4; D may be TRBD2 (5 bases). The V gene lost 3 bases and the J gene lost 0 bases, with 12 bases spanning the gap. CDR1 and CDR2 from the germline V gene are KGHSH and LQKENI. This CDR3 has 16 amino acids. DNA of the CDR3: TGTGCCAGCTCACCTAACGACGGGGTAGCCAAAAACATTCAGTACTTC. It codes for CASSPNDGVAKNIQYF. The variable domain in full, with the rest retrieved from reference TRBV18 and TRBJ2-4, is NAGVMQNPRHLVRRRGQEARLRCSPMKGHSHVYWYRQLPEEGLKFMVYLQKENIIDESGMPKERFSAEFPKEGPSILRIQQVVRGDSAAYFCASSPNDGVAKNIQYFGAGTRLSVL.

The sample holds one count of this clone. Because it lacks the conserved phenylalanine or tryptophan at the end, this CDR3 is likely a read error. The limits of the CDR3 on the DNA are not certain, so only TCRdb's listed CDR3 is given. V usage is TRBV4-3 and J usage is TRBJ1-1; the DNA was not used to check the table's D call, TRBD1. The germline CDR1 and CDR2 sequences are LGHNA and YSLEER. The CDR3 has 13 residues if both end residues are counted. Here the CDR3 reads CASSPRLRDTHPG.

The gene calls are TRBV25-1 and TRBJ1-6, with a weak D call TRBD1 (5 bases). This CDR3 comprises 14 residues. The germline V gene encodes CDR1 MGHDK and CDR2 SYGVNS. V lost 5 bases, J lost 6 bases, and 11 bases lay in between. The CDR3 is CASSRGASNSPLHF. Here the CDR3 DNA reads TGTGCCAGCAGTCGGGGCGCAAGTAATTCACCCCTCCACTTT.